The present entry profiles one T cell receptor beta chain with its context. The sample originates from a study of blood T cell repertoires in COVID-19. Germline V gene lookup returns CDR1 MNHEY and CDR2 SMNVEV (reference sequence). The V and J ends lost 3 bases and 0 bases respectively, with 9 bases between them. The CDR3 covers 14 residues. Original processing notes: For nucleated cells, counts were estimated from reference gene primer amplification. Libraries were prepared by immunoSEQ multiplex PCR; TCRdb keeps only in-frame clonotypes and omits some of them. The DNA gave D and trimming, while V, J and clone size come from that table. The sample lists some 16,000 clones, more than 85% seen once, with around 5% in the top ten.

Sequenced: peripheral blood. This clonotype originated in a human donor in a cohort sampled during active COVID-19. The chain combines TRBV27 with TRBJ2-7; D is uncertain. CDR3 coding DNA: TGTGCCAGCAGTTTGCTGGAGAACTCCTACGAGCAGTACTTC. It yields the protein CASSLLENSYEQYF.